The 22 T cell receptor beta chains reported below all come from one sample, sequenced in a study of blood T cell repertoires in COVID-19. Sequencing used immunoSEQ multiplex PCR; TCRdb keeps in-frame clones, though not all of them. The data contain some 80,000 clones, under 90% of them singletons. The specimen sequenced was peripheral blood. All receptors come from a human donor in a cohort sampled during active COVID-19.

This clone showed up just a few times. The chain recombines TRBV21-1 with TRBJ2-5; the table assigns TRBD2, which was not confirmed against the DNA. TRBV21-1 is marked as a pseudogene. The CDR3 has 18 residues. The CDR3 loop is CASSKVRASGTLLETQYF. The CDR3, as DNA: TGTGCCAGCAGCAAAGTGAGGGCTAGCGGGACCCTGCTGGAGACCCAGTACTTC.

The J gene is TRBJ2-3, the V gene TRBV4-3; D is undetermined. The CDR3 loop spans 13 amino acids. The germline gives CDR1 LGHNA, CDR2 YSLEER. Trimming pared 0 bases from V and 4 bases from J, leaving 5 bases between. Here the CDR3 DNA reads TGCGCCAGCAGCCAAGAACGGGCAGATACGCAGTATTTT. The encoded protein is CASSQERADTQYF.

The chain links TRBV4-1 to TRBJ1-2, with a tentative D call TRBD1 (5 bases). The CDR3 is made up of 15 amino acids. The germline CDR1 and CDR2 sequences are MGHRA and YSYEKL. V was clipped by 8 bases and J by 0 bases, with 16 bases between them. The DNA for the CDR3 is TGCGCCAGCTCGACCCTGACAGTCGCTAACTATGGCTACACCTTC. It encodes CASSTLTVANYGYTF.

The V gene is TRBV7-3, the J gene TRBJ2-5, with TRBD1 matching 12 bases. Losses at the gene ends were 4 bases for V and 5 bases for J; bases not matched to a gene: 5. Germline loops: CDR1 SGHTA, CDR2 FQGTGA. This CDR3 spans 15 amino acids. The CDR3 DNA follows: TGTGCCAGCAGCTGGGGACAGGGGGCGCGGGAGACCCAGTACTTC. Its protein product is CASSWGQGARETQYF.

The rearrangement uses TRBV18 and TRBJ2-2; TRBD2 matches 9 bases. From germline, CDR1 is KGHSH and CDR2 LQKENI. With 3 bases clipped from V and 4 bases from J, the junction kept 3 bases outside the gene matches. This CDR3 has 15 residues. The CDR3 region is CASSPSGGPTGELFF. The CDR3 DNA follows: TGTGCCAGCTCACCTAGCGGGGGCCCCACCGGGGAGCTGTTTTTT.

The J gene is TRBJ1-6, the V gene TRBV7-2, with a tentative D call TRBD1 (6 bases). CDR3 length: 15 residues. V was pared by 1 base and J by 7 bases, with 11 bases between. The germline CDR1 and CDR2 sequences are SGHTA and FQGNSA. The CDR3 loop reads CASSLVQGLNSPLHF. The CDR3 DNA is TGTGCCAGCAGCTTAGTTCAGGGGCTCAATTCACCCCTCCACTTT.

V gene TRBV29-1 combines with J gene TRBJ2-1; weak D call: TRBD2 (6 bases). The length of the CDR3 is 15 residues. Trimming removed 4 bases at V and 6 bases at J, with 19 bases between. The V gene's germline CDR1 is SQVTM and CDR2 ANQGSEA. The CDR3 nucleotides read TGCAGCGTTGTGAGACGGGGGTCAATCGGCAATGAGCAGTTCTTC. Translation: CSVVRRGSIGNEQFF.

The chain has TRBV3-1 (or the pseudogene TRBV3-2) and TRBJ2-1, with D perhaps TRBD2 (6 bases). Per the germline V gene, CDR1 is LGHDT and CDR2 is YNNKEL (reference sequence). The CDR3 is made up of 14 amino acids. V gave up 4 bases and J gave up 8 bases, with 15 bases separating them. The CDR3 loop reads CASSPFSGGDEQFF. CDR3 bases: TGTGCCAGCAGCCCCTTCTCCGGAGGGGATGAGCAGTTCTTC.

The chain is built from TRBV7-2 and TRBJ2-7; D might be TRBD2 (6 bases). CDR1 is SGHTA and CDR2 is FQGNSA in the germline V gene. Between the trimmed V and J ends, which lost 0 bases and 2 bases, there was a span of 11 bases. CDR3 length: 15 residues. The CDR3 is CASSLAPSATYEQYF. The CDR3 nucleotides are TGTGCCAGCAGCTTAGCCCCTAGCGCAACCTACGAGCAGTACTTC.

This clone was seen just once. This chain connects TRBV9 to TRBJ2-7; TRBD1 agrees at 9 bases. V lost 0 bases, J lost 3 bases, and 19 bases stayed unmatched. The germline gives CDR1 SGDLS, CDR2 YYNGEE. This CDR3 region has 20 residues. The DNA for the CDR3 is TGTGCCAGCAGCGTAGGTCTAAGGGACAGGGTGTCTTATGGGAACTACGAGCAGTACTTC. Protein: CASSVGLRDRVSYGNYEQYF.

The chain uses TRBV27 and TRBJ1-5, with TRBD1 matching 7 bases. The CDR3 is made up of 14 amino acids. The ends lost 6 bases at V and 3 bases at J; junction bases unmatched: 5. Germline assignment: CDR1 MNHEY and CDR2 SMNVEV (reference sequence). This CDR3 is CASSTTGTNQPQHF. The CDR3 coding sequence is TGTGCCAGCAGCACGACAGGGACCAATCAGCCCCAGCATTTT.

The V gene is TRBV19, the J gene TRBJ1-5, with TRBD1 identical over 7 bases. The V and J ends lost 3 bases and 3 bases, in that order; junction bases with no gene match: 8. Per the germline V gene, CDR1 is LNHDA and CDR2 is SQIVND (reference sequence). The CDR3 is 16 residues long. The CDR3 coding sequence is TGTGCCAGTAGTATCATCGGGCAGGGGGTCAATCAGCCCCAGCATTTT. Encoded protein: CASSIIGQGVNQPQHF.

CDR3 residues: CASSESSFEEQFF. The CDR3 DNA reads TGTGCCAGCAGTGAAAGCTCCTTTGAGGAGCAGTTCTTC. The J gene is TRBJ2-1, the V gene TRBV6-1; no clear D. The CDR3 extends over 13 amino acids. Trimming shortened V by 2 bases and J by 10 bases, and 12 bases separated the two germline ends. Germline CDR1 reads MNHNS; CDR2 reads SASEGT.

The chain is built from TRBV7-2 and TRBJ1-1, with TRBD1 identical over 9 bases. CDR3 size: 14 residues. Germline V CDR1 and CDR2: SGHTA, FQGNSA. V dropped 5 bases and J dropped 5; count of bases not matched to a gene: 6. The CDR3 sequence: CASSADRGWTEAFF. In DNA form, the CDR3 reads TGTGCCAGCAGCGCGGACAGGGGATGGACTGAAGCTTTCTTT.

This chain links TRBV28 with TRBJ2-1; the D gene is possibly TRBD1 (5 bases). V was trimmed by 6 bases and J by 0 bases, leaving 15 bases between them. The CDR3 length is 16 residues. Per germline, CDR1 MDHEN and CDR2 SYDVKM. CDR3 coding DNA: TGTGCCAGCAGCACATTTAGGGGTCCCTCCTACAATGAGCAGTTCTTC. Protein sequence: CASSTFRGPSYNEQFF.

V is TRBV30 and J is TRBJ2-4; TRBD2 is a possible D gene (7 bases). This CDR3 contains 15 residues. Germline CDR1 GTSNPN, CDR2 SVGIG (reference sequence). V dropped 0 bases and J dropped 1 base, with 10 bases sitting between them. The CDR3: CAWSVGGGAKNIQYF. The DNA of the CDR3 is TGTGCCTGGAGTGTAGGGGGAGGGGCCAAAAACATTCAGTACTTC.

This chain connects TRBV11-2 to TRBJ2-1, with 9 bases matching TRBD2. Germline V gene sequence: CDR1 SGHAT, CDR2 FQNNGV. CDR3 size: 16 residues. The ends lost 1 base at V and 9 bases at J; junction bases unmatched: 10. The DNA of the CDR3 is TGTGCCAGCAGCTTAGGGCGGGAGGGCCCCACATCTGAGCAGTTCTTC. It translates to CASSLGREGPTSEQFF.

The CDR3 region is CASSLEQGEGYTF. The CDR3, as DNA: TGCGCCAGCAGCTTGGAACAGGGGGAAGGCTACACCTTC. J is TRBJ1-2 and V is TRBV5-1; 8 bases match TRBD1. This CDR3 is built from 13 residues. Trimming took 0 bases from V and 8 from J; bases not matched to a gene: 3. Per the germline V gene, CDR1 is SGHRS and CDR2 is YFSETQ. The whole variable domain, remainder taken from reference TRBV5-1 and TRBJ1-2, is KAGVTQTPRYLIKTRGQQVTLSCSPISGHRSVSWYQQTPGQGLQFLFEYFSETQRNKGNFPGRFSGRQFSNSRSEMNVSTLELGDSALYLCASSLEQGEGYTFGSGTRLTVV.

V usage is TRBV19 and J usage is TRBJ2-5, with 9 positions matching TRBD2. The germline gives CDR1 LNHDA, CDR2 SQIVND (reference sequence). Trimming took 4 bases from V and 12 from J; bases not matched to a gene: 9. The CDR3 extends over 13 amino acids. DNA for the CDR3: TGTGCCAGTAGTACCCCGGGACTAGCTTTCAAGTACTTC. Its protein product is CASSTPGLAFKYF.

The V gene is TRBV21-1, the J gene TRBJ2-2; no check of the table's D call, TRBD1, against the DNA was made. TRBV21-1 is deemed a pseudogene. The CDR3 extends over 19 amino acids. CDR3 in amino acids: CASTSPPPGQGAGTGELFF. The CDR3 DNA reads TGTGCCAGCACCAGTCCTCCCCCGGGTCAGGGGGCGGGCACCGGGGAGCTGTTTTTT.

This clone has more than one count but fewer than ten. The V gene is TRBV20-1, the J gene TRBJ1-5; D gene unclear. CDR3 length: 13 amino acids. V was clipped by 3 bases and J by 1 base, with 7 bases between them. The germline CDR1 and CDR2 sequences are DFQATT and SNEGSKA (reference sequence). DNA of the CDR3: TGCAGTGCTAGTTGGCAGAGCAATCAGCCCCAGCATTTT. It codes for CSASWQSNQPQHF.

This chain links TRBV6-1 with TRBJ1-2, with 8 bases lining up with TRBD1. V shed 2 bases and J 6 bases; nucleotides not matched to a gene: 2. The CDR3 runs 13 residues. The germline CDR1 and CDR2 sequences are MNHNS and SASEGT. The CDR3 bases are TGTGCCAGCAGTGAACGGACAGGGAATGGCTACACCTTC. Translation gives CASSERTGNGYTF.